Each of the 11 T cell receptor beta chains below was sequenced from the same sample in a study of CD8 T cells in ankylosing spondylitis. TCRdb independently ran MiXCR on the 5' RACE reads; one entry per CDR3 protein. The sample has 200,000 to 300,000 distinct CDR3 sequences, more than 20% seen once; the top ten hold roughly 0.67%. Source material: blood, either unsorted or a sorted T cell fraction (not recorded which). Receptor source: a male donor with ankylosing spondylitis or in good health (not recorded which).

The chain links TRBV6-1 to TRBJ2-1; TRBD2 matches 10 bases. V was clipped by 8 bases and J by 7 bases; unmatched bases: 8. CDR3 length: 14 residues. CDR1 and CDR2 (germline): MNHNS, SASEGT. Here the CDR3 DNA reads TGTGCCAGCTCACAGCGGGGGGGGGCGAATGAGCAGTTCTTC. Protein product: CASSQRGGANEQFF.

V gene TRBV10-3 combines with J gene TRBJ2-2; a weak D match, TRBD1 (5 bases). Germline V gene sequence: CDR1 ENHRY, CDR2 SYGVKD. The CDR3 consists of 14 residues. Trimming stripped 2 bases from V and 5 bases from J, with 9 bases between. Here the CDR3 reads CAISEGALTGELFF. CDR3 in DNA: TGTGCCATCAGTGAGGGGGCCCTTACCGGGGAGCTGTTTTTT.

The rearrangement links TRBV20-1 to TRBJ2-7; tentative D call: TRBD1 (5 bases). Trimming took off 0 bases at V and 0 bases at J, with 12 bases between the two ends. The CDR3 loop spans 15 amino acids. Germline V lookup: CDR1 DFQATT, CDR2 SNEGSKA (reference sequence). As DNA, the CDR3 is TGCAGTGCTAGAGATGGGCAGGGTCACTCCTACGAGCAGTACTTC. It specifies CSARDGQGHSYEQYF.

Here the CDR3 DNA reads TGTGCCAGCAGCTTAATGGGGTTTGCGGATACGCAGTATTTT. This gives the protein CASSLMGFADTQYF. J is TRBJ2-3 and V is TRBV7-2, with D hard to call. The germline CDR1 and CDR2 sequences are SGHTA and FQGNSA. The V gene lost 2 bases and the J gene lost 6 bases, with 12 bases spanning the gap. The CDR3 contains 14 residues.

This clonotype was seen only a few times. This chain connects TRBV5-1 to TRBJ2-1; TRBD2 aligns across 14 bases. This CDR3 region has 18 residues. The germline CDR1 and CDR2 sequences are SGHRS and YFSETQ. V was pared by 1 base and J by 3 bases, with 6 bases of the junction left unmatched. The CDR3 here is CASSLILGLAGVYNEQFF. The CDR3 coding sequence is TGCGCCAGCAGCTTGATCCTGGGACTAGCGGGGGTCTACAATGAGCAGTTCTTC.

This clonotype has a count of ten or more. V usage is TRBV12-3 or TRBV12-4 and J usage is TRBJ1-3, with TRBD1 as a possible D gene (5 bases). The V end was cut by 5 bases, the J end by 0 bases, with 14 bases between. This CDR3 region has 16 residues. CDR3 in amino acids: CASSTRGLSSGNTIYF. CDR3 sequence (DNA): TGTGCCAGCAGTACCCGGGGACTGAGCTCTGGAAACACCATATATTTT.

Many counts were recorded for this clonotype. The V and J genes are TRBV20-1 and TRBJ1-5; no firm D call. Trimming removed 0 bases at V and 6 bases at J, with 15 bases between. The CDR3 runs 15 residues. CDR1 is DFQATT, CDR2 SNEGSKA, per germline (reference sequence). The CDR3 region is CSARDSVGGSQPQHF. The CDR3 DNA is TGCAGTGCTAGAGATTCGGTAGGTGGAAGTCAGCCCCAGCATTTT.

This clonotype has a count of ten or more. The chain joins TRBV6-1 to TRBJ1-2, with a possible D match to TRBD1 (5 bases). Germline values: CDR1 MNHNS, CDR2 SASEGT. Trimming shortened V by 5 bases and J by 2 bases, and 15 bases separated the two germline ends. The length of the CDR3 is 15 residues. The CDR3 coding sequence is TGTGCCAGCAGTAAGGGACGGAACCTAAACTATGGCTACACCTTC. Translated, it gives CASSKGRNLNYGYTF.

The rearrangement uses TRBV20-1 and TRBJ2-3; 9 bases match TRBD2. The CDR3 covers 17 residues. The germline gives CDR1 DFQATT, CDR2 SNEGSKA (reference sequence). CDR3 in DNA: TGCTGCGCTAGTATGCTAGCGGGACTCCTGATGAGAGATACGCAGTATTTT. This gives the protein CCASMLAGLLMRDTQYF.

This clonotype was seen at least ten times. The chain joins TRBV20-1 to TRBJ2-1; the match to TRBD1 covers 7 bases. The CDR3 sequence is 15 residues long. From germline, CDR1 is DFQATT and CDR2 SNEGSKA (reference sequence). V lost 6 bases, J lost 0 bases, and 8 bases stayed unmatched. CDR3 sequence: CSAPYRGSSYNEQFF. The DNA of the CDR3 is TGCAGTGCGCCCTACAGGGGAAGCTCCTACAATGAGCAGTTCTTC.

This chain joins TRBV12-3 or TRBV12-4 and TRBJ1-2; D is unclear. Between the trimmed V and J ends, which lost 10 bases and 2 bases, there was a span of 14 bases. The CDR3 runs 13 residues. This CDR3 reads CANSFAQNYGYTF. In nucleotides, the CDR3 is TGTGCCAATAGTTTTGCGCAGAACTATGGCTACACCTTC.